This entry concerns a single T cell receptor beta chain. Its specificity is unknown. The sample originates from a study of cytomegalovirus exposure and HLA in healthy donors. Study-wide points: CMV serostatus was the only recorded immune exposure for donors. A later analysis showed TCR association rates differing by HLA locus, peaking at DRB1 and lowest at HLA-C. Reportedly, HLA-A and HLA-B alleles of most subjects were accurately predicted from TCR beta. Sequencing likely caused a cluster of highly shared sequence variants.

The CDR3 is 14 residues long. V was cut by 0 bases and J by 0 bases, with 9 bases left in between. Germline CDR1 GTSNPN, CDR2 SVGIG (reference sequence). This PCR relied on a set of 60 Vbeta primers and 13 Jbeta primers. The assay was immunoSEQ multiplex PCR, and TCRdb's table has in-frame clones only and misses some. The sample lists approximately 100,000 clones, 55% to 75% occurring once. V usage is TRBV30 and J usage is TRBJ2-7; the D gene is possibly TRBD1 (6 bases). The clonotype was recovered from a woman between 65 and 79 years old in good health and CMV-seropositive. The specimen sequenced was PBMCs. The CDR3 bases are TGTGCCTGGAGTGTTCAGGGGCCCTCCTACGAGCAGTACTTC. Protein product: CAWSVQGPSYEQYF.